This T cell receptor (beta chain) derives from a study of cytotoxic CD8 clonotypes in ibrutinib-treated CLL. This clone has a handful of counts. Only in-frame clones appear in the TCRdb table, and some are missing; sequencing was by immunoSEQ multiplex PCR. Counted here are tens of thousands of clones, about 50% occurring once; the ten biggest clones make up around 18%. This CDR3 contains 14 residues. Germline V gives CDR1 SGHVS, CDR2 FQNEAQ. V gave up 5 bases and J gave up 6 bases; unmatched junction bases: 9. The TCR comes from a human donor with chronic lymphocytic leukemia. This rearrangement joins TRBV7-8 to TRBJ2-7, with TRBD2 matching 8 bases. The source material was PBMCs, sampled before ibrutinib treatment. The CDR3 loop reads CASSPGRGSREQYF. The CDR3 DNA reads TGTGCCAGCAGCCCCGGGAGGGGGTCTCGCGAGCAGTACTTC.